The entry that follows covers one T cell receptor beta chain sequence. The sample comes from a study of blood T cell repertoires in COVID-19. Looking at the study overall: COVID-19 samples, acute and convalescent, were from the United States, Italy and Spain.

V was pared by 10 bases and J by 2 bases, with 2 bases of the junction left unmatched. In germline, CDR1 is MDHEN, CDR2 SYDVKM. This CDR3 has 12 residues. Using immunoSEQ multiplex PCR, the repertoire was profiled, and TCRdb retains in-frame clones only, with some absent. Of about 130,000 clones in the sample, roughly three quarters are singletons; the top ten hold approximately 2%. V usage is TRBV28 and J usage is TRBJ2-7; 10 positions agree with TRBD1. This TCR derives from a woman aged 70-85 years with acute or convalescent COVID-19. The sample consisted of peripheral blood. DNA of the CDR3: TGTGCCATCGGACAGGGGGCCTACGAGCAGTACTTC. It codes for CAIGQGAYEQYF. Looking up the rest from reference TRBV28 and TRBJ2-7 gives the full variable domain: DVKVTQSSRYLVKRTGEKVFLECVQDMDHENMFWYRQDPGLGLRLIYFSYDVKMKEKGDIPEGYSVSREKKERFSLILESASTNQTSMYLCAIGQGAYEQYFGPGTRLTVT.